The T cell receptor beta chain under discussion was sequenced for a study of T cell repertoires in cytomegalovirus infection. Study outcomes and limitations: The ex vivo response was dominated by HLA-C-restricted CMV-specific TCR beta clonotypes.

TCRdb redid the calling of the reads with MiXCR, one entry per CDR3 protein. Among about 570,000 distinct CDR3 sequences, roughly 43% were seen once, and the ten largest hold around 48%. This clonotype came up once. Its antigen is currently unknown. The CDR3 runs to 14 residues. In germline, CDR1 is SGHVS, CDR2 FNYEAQ. The J segment lost 8 bases and the V segment lost 3 bases, leaving 1 base of the junction unmatched. The starting material was cultured PBMCs, obtained from culture after CMV antigen stimulation. This rearrangement joins TRBV7-6 to TRBJ2-4; 13 bases map to TRBD2. This receptor was taken from a human donor in good health (CMV status not recorded). Some clones in this sample may be carry-over from other donors' samples. CDR3 residues: CASSFGTSGDIQYF. The CDR3 DNA reads TGTGCCAGCAGCTTCGGGACTAGCGGGGACATTCAGTACTTC. Full variable domain (remainder filled in from reference TRBV7-6 and TRBJ2-4): GAGVSQSPRYKVTKRGQDVALRCDPISGHVSLYWYRQALGQGPEFLTYFNYEAQQDKSGLPNDRFSAERPEGSISTLTIQRTEQRDSAMYRCASSFGTSGDIQYFGAGTRLSVL.